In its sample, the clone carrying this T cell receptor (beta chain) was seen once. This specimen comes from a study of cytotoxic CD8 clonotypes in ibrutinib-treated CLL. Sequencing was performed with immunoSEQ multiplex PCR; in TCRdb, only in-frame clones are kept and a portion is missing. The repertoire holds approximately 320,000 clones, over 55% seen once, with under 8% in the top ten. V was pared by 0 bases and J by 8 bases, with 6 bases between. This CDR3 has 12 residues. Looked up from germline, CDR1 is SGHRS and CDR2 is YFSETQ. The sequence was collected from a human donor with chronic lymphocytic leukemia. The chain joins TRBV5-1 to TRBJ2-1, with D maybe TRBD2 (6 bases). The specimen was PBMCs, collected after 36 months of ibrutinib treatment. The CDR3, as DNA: TGCGCCAGCAGCTTGGGGGAGGATGAGCAGTTCTTC. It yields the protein CASSLGEDEQFF.